The clone carrying this TCR beta chain occurred a few times. Its target is unknown. This CDR3 spans 14 amino acids. V was pared by 6 bases and J by 0 bases, with 11 bases between. The data are from a study of CD8 T cells in ankylosing spondylitis. Findings of the study overall: Matched synovial fluid from ankylosing spondylitis patients was reported to be enriched for disease-linked clones. Existing reports had already noted some motif variants in reactive arthritis synovial fluid and blood. For ankylosing spondylitis blood, a TCR beta motif of 8 or 9 highly homologous variants appeared characteristic.

In making TCR beta libraries, quantitative 5'-RACE with molecular barcodes was used. TCRdb redid the calling of the 5' RACE reads with MiXCR, one entry per CDR3 protein. This sample yields some 140,000 distinct CDR3 sequences, of which over 9.5% are seen a single time; about 4% belongs to the top ten. The sequenced sample consisted of blood, either unsorted or a sorted T cell fraction (not recorded which). J is TRBJ1-1 and V is TRBV12-3 or TRBV12-4; possible D gene TRBD1, 5 bases. This TCR came from a female donor with ankylosing spondylitis or in good health (not recorded which). DNA of the CDR3: TGTGCCAGCAGCCAGACAGCTATGAACACTGAAGCTTTCTTT. It translates to CASSQTAMNTEAFF.